A selection of T cell receptor beta chains follows, all from one sample in a study of blood T cells in healthy people across ages. TCRdb re-derived calls from the 5' RACE reads in MiXCR, one entry per CDR3 protein. The repertoire has 760,000 or so distinct CDR3 sequences, about 25% of them found once; the top ten carry 8% to 10%. These sequences were also reported in another study, on T cells of mothers and their children.

The sample consisted of blood. Receptors were obtained from a boy under 18 in good health. CDR3s include the opening cysteine and the closing phenylalanine or tryptophan. A D gene is named only where the DNA matches it firmly. Not all rows give a size; the values are once, few, many and, for expanded clones, a class.

TRBD2	TRBJ2-2	TRBV12-3/TRBV12-4	NA	CASSLGGSPGTGELFF	TGTGCCAGCAGTTTAGGCGGGAGCCCCGGCACCGGGGAGCTGTTTTTT
NA	TRBJ1-2	TRBV12-3/TRBV12-4	few	CASSPDTIYTNYGYTF	TGTGCCAGCAGCCCGGACACGATTTATACTAACTATGGCTACACCTTC
TRBD2	TRBJ2-2	TRBV7-2	NA	CASSLELASGSNTGELFF	TGTGCCAGCAGCTTAGAACTGGCTAGCGGGAGTAACACCGGGGAGCTGTTTTTT
NA	TRBJ2-2	TRBV7-9	NA	CAEGWGVATGELFF	TGTGCCGAAGGTTGGGGCGTCGCTACCGGGGAGCTGTTTTTT
NA	TRBJ1-1	TRBV20-1	few	CSAREPGRGEAFF	TGCAGTGCTAGAGAACCTGGTCGGGGTGAAGCTTTCTTT
NA	TRBJ2-7	TRBV12-3/TRBV12-4	NA	CASGDGSLEQYF	TGTGCCAGCGGGGACGGTTCCCTCGAGCAGTACTTC
NA	TRBJ1-2	TRBV18	NA	CASSLGSGAYYGYTF	TGTGCCAGCTCACTAGGGAGCGGGGCTTATTATGGCTACACCTTC
TRBD2	TRBJ2-1	TRBV27	NA	CASRLPAGGPYEQFF	TGTGCCAGCAGACTGCCAGCGGGAGGGCCTTATGAGCAGTTCTTC
NA	TRBJ2-3	TRBV7-9	few	CASSLIVPGEYF	TGTGCCAGCAGCTTAATTGTGCCGGGGGAGTATTTT
NA	TRBJ2-2	TRBV6-2/TRBV6-3	few	CASRTPNTGELFF	TGTGCCAGCAGGACACCGAACACCGGGGAGCTGTTTTTT
TRBD2	TRBJ2-3	TRBV5-1	few	CASSSAGRGVTDTQYF	TGCGCCAGCAGCTCGGCCGGACGGGGGGTCACAGATACGCAGTATTTT
TRBD2	TRBJ2-4	TRBV7-2	few	CASSLIAGSKNIQYF	TGTGCCAGCAGCCTAATAGCGGGGTCCAAAAACATTCAGTACTTC
TRBD2	TRBJ2-7	TRBV4-1	few	CASSPQPGLAGVARYEQYF	TGCGCCAGCAGCCCTCAACCGGGACTAGCGGGAGTCGCTCGTTACGAGCAGTACTTC
TRBD2	TRBJ2-4	TRBV11-1	few	CASSLAGGVAKNIQYF	TGTGCCAGCAGTCTAGCGGGAGGTGTCGCCAAAAACATTCAGTACTTC
TRBD2	TRBJ2-1	TRBV7-2	NA	CASSLPSGVEQFF	TGTGCCAGCAGCCTACCTAGCGGGGTTGAGCAGTTCTTC
NA	TRBJ1-2	TRBV25-1	once	CASSDGQEALTANYGYTF	TGTGCCAGCAGTGATGGCCAAGAGGCCCTTACAGCTAACTATGGCTACACCTTC
TRBD2	TRBJ2-7	TRBV6-6	NA	CASNWGSGSYEQYF	TGTGCCAGCAATTGGGGAAGCGGGAGTTACGAGCAGTACTTC
NA	TRBJ2-3	TRBV20-1	NA	CSARGKDTQYF	TGCAGTGCTAGAGGAAAGGATACGCAGTATTTT
NA	TRBJ2-3	TRBV6-1	NA	CASTKTNRVSSTDTQYF	TGTGCCAGCACCAAAACCAATCGGGTGTCTAGCACAGATACGCAGTATTTT
NA	TRBJ2-6	TRBV7-6	few	CASSSRVGGANVLTF	TGTGCCAGCAGCTCGAGGGTCGGTGGGGCCAACGTCCTGACTTTC
TRBD2	TRBJ2-7	TRBV7-9	few	CASSLVRAGDSYEQYF	TGTGCCAGCAGCTTAGTGCGAGCGGGGGACTCCTACGAGCAGTACTTC
NA	TRBJ2-5	TRBV10-1	few	CASSENQETQYF	TGCGCCAGCAGTGAGAACCAAGAGACCCAGTACTTC
NA	TRBJ1-2	TRBV4-3	NA	CASSQDHFSEGWNYGYTF	TGCGCCAGCAGCCAAGATCATTTTAGTGAGGGATGGAACTATGGCTACACCTTC
NA	TRBJ2-5	TRBV28	few	CASSPLANQETQYF	TGTGCCAGCAGTCCCCTAGCGAACCAAGAGACCCAGTACTTC
NA	TRBJ1-2	TRBV7-9	NA	CASSFFEAADYGYTF	TGTGCCAGCAGCTTCTTTGAGGCGGCTGATTATGGCTACACCTTC
NA	TRBJ2-1	TRBV29-1	few	CSVVGQGSYNEQFF	TGCAGCGTTGTCGGGCAGGGGTCATACAATGAGCAGTTCTTC
NA	TRBJ1-3	TRBV4-1	few	CASSQGRARSSGNTIYF	TGCGCCAGCAGCCAAGGCAGGGCCAGGAGCTCTGGAAACACCATATATTTT
TRBD2	TRBJ2-7	TRBV12-3/TRBV12-4	few	CASSVTSGNYEQYF	TGTGCCAGCAGTGTAACTAGCGGTAACTACGAGCAGTACTTC
NA	TRBJ1-4	TRBV10-3	NA	CAIGEAKDGATNEKLFF	TGTGCCATCGGTGAGGCGAAGGACGGTGCAACTAATGAAAAACTGTTTTTT
NA	TRBJ2-1	TRBV15	few	CATSRTGEQFF	TGTGCCACCAGCAGGACAGGTGAGCAGTTCTTC
TRBD2	TRBJ2-7	TRBV12-3/TRBV12-4	few	CASSPPPTLIVPLATYEQYF	TGTGCCAGCAGTCCTCCACCCACACTAATTGTGCCACTAGCGACCTACGAGCAGTACTTC
NA	TRBJ1-2	TRBV29-1	once	CSVEEQTGSLGNYGYTF	TGCAGCGTTGAAGAACAAACAGGGAGTCTCGGAAACTATGGCTACACCTTC
TRBD2	TRBJ2-3	TRBV7-9	NA	CASSPLRGGGTDTQYF	TGTGCCAGCAGCCCCCTAAGGGGCGGGGGGACAGATACGCAGTATTTT
TRBD2	TRBJ2-5	TRBV10-3	NA	CAISPTSGQETQYF	TGTGCCATCAGCCCTACTAGCGGCCAAGAGACCCAGTACTTC
TRBD1	TRBJ2-1	TRBV7-2	NA	CASSLVTGGSASYNEQFF	TGTGCCAGCAGCTTAGTGACAGGGGGAAGTGCCTCCTACAATGAGCAGTTCTTC
NA	TRBJ2-7	TRBV7-9	few	CASSSPGQPYEQYF	TGTGCCAGCAGCTCACCGGGACAACCCTACGAGCAGTACTTC
NA	TRBJ1-1	TRBV11-1	few	CASSFDRAKTTAFF	TGTGCCAGCAGCTTCGATAGGGCTAAAACTACGGCTTTCTTT
NA	TRBJ2-5	TRBV4-3	NA	CASSQDRVIETQYF	TGCGCCAGCAGCCAAGATAGGGTTATAGAGACCCAGTACTTC
NA	TRBJ1-5	TRBV3-1	few	CASSHWRVGQPQHF	TGTGCCAGCAGCCATTGGAGGGTCGGGCAGCCCCAGCATTTT
NA	TRBJ2-6	TRBV6-2/TRBV6-3	NA	CASSYVGALSGANVLTF	TGTGCCAGCAGTTATGTGGGTGCCCTCTCTGGGGCCAACGTCCTGACTTTC
TRBD2	TRBJ2-5	TRBV12-3/TRBV12-4	many	CASSRGGGSQETQYF	TGTGCCAGCAGCCGCGGGGGGGGCTCCCAAGAGACCCAGTACTTC
TRBD2	TRBJ2-7	TRBV12-3/TRBV12-4	NA	CASSPRGRASYEQYF	TGTGCCAGCAGTCCGAGAGGGAGGGCCTCCTACGAGCAGTACTTC
TRBD2	TRBJ2-2	TRBV18	NA	CASSPRTGAGGPLWELFF	TGTGCCAGCTCACCTCGGACCGGAGCGGGAGGGCCGTTGTGGGAGCTGTTTTTT
NA	TRBJ2-2	TRBV12-3/TRBV12-4	NA	CASSLKVPGTGELFF	TGTGCCAGCAGTTTGAAGGTTCCGGGAACCGGGGAGCTGTTTTTT
NA	TRBJ2-2	TRBV11-2	few	CASSLDLPGSVTGELFF	TGTGCCAGCAGCTTAGATCTCCCAGGGTCGGTCACCGGGGAGCTGTTTTTT
NA	TRBJ2-7	TRBV7-9	few	CASPGETRDEQYF	TGTGCCAGCCCGGGGGAAACCCGGGACGAGCAGTACTTC
TRBD1	TRBJ1-2	TRBV20-1	few	CSALHRGPNYGYTF	TGCAGTGCGCTTCACAGGGGGCCTAACTATGGCTACACCTTC
NA	TRBJ2-3	TRBV5-1	NA	CASSLGQESTDTQYF	TGCGCCAGCAGCTTGGGGCAGGAAAGCACAGATACGCAGTATTTT
NA	TRBJ2-5	TRBV7-6	few	CASSRSPGNPETQYF	TGTGCCAGCAGCCGAAGCCCCGGGAATCCAGAGACCCAGTACTTC
NA	TRBJ2-2	TRBV7-2	few	CASSLWGEAGELFF	TGTGCCAGCAGCTTGTGGGGGGAGGCCGGGGAGCTGTTTTTT